This T cell receptor beta chain was obtained from a study of cytomegalovirus exposure and HLA in healthy donors. Looking at the study overall: T cells numbering some 170 million yielded around 120 million unique TCR beta sequences in an earlier analysis. A preliminary data release comprised around 90 million unique TCRs obtained from HLA-typed donors. General study findings and limits: Apart from CMV serostatus, no immune exposure information was available.

Turning to this clone: Its antigen remains unknown.

60 Vbeta and 13 Jbeta primers were used in PCR. Using immunoSEQ multiplex PCR, the repertoire was profiled, and TCRdb retains in-frame clones only, with some absent. The sample yields 150,000 or so clones, 65% to 80% seen once. The sample was PBMCs. This clonotype was obtained from a man between 35 and 55 years old in good health and CMV-seropositive.

The CDR3 sequence is CASSAPGQGYTGELFF. CDR3 nucleotide sequence: TGTGCCAGCAGCGCCCCGGGACAGGGGTACACCGGGGAGCTGTTTTTT. This chain joins TRBV9 and TRBJ2-2; TRBD1 matches 10 bases. The CDR3 consists of 16 residues. J gave up 3 bases and V 3 bases, and 5 bases lay outside the gene matches. The germline CDR1 and CDR2 sequences are SGDLS and YYNGEE.